The clone carrying this TCR beta chain has a count of ten or more. TCRdb re-derived calls from the PCR reads in MiXCR, one entry per CDR3 protein. The repertoire holds 400,000 to 600,000 distinct CDR3 sequences, with 25% as singletons. This specimen comes from a study of molecular identifiers for immune sequencing clone quantification. Construction of naive CD8 libraries employed about 19,000 to 1,000,000 sorted cells together with 10%, 30% or 50% RNA. The specimen sequenced was naive CD8+ T cells from blood, with Jurkat cell RNA spiked in. Sample subset: FACS-sorted CD8+CD4-CCR7+CD45RA+ naive T cells. The clonotype comes from a human donor in good health. Some libraries in this study had Jurkat cell RNA spiked in.

The CDR3 sequence: CASSLGDFYGYTF. The CDR3 DNA is TGTGCCAGCAGCTTAGGGGACTTCTATGGCTACACCTTC. The chain recombines TRBV7-6 with TRBJ1-2; a possible D gene is TRBD1 (5 bases). V lost 1 base and J 4 bases, leaving 7 bases between the germline ends. There are 13 residues in the CDR3. CDR1 and CDR2 from the germline V gene are SGHVS and FNYEAQ.